This T cell receptor beta chain was found in a study of a mutant IDH1 vaccine in newly diagnosed glioma. Study overall: Vaccinations were initiated 4-6 weeks following radiotherapy alone, or were given together with temozolomide cycles.

Germline lookup yields CDR1 MNHEY and CDR2 SMNVEV (reference sequence). CDR3 length: 13 amino acids. V shed 7 bases and J shed 2 bases, with 9 bases lying between them. Repertoires were generated with immunoSEQ multiplex PCR, while TCRdb's copy carries only in-frame clones and drops some. The sample holds some 130,000 clones, 80% seen once. This clone was detected a few times. Its antigen remains unidentified. Time point meaning: week 11, during vaccination. Vaccination used 300 ug of mutant IDH1 20-mer peptide per dose, with topical imiquimod. This sequence joins TRBV27 and TRBJ2-1; weak D call: TRBD2 (6 bases). The receptor's source is a man between 35 and 55 years old with glioma. This specimen consisted of PBMCs, obtained from a glioma patient whose treatment included an IDH1 peptide vaccine. The chain's CDR3 is CASMRGPYNEQFF. DNA of the CDR3: TGTGCCAGCATGCGGGGACCCTACAATGAGCAGTTCTTC.